Below, 8 T cell receptor beta chains from the same sample are listed, as sequenced in a study of T cells in Graves' hyperthyroidism and ophthalmopathy (dated by TCRdb to about 2019). To prepare the library, multiplex PCR was applied. This sample was sequenced with an Illumina HiSeq 2000. Amplification of TCR beta CDR3 regions was carried out from RNA transcripts. The TCR CDR3 was subjected to a first round of RT-PCR using the HTBI primer set and the Qiagen OneStep RT-PCR kit. In TCRdb, the public reads were trimmed at Q25 with fastp and aligned with MiXCR, with productive beta chains retained. All rows with the same CDR3 protein become a single entry with the most common DNA and genes. This sample is represented by approximately 600,000 distinct CDR3 sequences; roughly 15% of them were singletons. Approximately 3.9% of the sample goes to the ten largest clones. Sequenced: blood. These receptor sequences come from a woman between 25 and 40 years old with Graves' hyperthyroidism.

This clonotype was seen repeatedly, ten times or more. The chain recombines TRBV28 with TRBJ1-1; the D gene is possibly TRBD1 (5 bases). The CDR3 has 12 residues. V lost 6 bases to trimming and J lost 5 bases, with 10 bases between them. Germline V CDR1 and CDR2: MDHEN, SYDVKM. The CDR3 nucleotides read TGTGCCAGCAGCTGGGGGGTGACTGAAGCTTTCTTT. Protein sequence: CASSWGVTEAFF.

The sample holds many counts of this clonotype. The V gene is TRBV9, the J gene TRBJ2-1, with TRBD2 matching over 9 bases. The J segment lost 8 bases and the V segment lost 3 bases, leaving 6 bases of the junction unmatched. In germline, CDR1 is SGDLS, CDR2 YYNGEE. CDR3 size: 14 residues. The CDR3 DNA reads as TGTGCCAGCAGCGCCGGACTAGCGATCGATGAGCAGTTCTTC. Its translation is CASSAGLAIDEQFF.

This clonotype was counted ten times or more. The gene calls are TRBV20-1 and TRBJ1-5, with D perhaps matching TRBD1 (6 bases). V was pared by 4 bases and J by 3 bases, with 19 bases between. This CDR3 has 16 amino acids. The germline V gene has CDR1 DFQATT and CDR2 SNEGSKA (reference sequence). CDR3 sequence reads: CSATPGGAVDNQPQHF. In nucleotides, the CDR3 is TGCAGTGCTACCCCGGGGGGGGCGGTGGACAATCAGCCCCAGCATTTT.

This clonotype was counted ten times or more. The chain has TRBV7-8 and TRBJ2-3; 7 nucleotides agree with TRBD2. The CDR3 is 15 amino acids. Losses at the gene ends were 4 bases for V and 1 base for J; bases not matched to a gene: 5. CDR1 and CDR2 from the germline V gene are SGHVS and FQNEAQ. CDR3 loop: CASSSWGGGTDTQYF. The CDR3 nucleotides are TGTGCCAGCAGCTCCTGGGGGGGGGGCACAGATACGCAGTATTTT.

This rearrangement joins TRBV9 to TRBJ2-3; a possible D gene is TRBD2 (6 bases). The CDR3 has 14 amino acids. Germline CDR1 SGDLS, CDR2 YYNGEE. V shed 3 bases and J shed 6 bases, with 14 bases lying between them. DNA of the CDR3: TGTGCCAGCAGCGCCGGACTAACCCGGGATACGCAGTATTTT. It specifies CASSAGLTRDTQYF.

The CDR3 loop is CASSSLTVATRRGHEQYF. CDR3 in DNA: TGTGCCAGCAGCTCCCTCACTGTGGCGACTAGAAGAGGTCACGAGCAGTACTTC. V and J are TRBV5-6 and TRBJ2-7, with TRBD2 as a possible D gene (6 bases). Germline V lookup: CDR1 SGHDT, CDR2 YYEEEE. V gave up 3 bases and J gave up 5 bases, with 27 bases separating them. The CDR3 is 18 residues long.

This clonotype was observed many times. The rearrangement uses TRBV28 and TRBJ1-1; 7 positions match TRBD1. V shed 6 bases and J 0 bases; nucleotides not matched to a gene: 7. The CDR3 runs to 15 residues. Germline CDR1 is MDHEN and CDR2 is SYDVKM. The CDR3 loop reads CASRPRQGMNTEAFF. The DNA for the CDR3 is TGTGCCAGCAGGCCGCGACAGGGAATGAACACTGAAGCTTTCTTT.

As concerns this clonotype: A single base separates this from a much larger clone, so it may be a read error. This sequence joins TRBV29-1 and TRBJ2-5; D could derive from TRBD1 or TRBD2 (5 bases each). The germline V gene encodes CDR1 SQVTM and CDR2 ANQGSEA. This CDR3 has 13 residues. Trimming stripped 3 bases from V and 4 bases from J, with 12 bases between. The CDR3 protein is CSVDFRAGETQYF. CDR3 DNA: TGCAGCGTTGATTTCAGGGCGGGAGAGACCCAGTACTTC. The full variable domain, completed using reference TRBV29-1 and TRBJ2-5, is SAVISQKPSRDICQRGTSLTIQCQVDSQVTMMFWYRQQPGQSLTLIATANQGSEATYESGFVIDKFPISRPNLTFSTLTVSNMSPEDSSIYLCSVDFRAGETQYFGPGTRLLVL.